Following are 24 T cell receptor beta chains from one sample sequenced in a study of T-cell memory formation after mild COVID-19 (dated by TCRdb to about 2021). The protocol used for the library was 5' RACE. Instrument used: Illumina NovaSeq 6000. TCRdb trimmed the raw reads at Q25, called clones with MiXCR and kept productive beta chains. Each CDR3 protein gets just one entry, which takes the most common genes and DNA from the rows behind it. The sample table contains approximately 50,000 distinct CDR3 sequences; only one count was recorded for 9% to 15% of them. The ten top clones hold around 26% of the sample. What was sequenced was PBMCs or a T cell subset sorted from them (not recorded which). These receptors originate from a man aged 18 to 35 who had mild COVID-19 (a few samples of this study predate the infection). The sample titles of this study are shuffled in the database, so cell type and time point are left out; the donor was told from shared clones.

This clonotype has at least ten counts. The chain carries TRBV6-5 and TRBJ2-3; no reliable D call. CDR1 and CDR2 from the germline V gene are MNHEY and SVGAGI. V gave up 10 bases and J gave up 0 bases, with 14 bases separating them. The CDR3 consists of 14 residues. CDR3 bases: TGTGCCACCCAACAAGACCCTAGCACAGATACGCAGTATTTT. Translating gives CATQQDPSTDTQYF.

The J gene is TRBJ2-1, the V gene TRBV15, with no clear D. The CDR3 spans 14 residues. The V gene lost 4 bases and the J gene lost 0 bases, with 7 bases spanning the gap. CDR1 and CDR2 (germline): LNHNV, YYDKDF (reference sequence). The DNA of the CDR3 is TGTGCCACCAGCATCCAGAGCTCCTACAATGAGCAGTTCTTC. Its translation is CATSIQSSYNEQFF.

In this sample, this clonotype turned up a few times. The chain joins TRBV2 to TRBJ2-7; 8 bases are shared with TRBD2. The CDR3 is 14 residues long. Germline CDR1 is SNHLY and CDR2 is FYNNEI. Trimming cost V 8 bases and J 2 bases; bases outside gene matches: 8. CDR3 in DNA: TGTGCCAGCCATTCGAGCGGGGGAACCTACGAGCAGTACGTC. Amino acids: CASHSSGGTYEQYV.

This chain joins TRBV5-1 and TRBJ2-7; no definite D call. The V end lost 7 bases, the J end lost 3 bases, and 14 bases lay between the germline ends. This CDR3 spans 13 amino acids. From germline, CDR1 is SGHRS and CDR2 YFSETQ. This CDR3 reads CASRENTDYEQYF. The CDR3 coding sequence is TGCGCCAGCCGAGAAAACACAGACTACGAGCAGTACTTC. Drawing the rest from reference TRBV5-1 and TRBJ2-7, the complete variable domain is KAGVTQTPRYLIKTRGQQVTLSCSPISGHRSVSWYQQTPGQGLQFLFEYFSETQRNKGNFPGRFSGRQFSNSRSEMNVSTLELGDSALYLCASRENTDYEQYFGPGTRLTVT.

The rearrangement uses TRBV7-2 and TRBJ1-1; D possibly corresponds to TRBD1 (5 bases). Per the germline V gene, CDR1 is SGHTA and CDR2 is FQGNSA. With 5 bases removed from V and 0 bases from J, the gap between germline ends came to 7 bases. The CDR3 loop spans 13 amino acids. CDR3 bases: TGTGCCAGCAGCACGGACATGAACACTGAAGCTTTCTTT. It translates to CASSTDMNTEAFF.

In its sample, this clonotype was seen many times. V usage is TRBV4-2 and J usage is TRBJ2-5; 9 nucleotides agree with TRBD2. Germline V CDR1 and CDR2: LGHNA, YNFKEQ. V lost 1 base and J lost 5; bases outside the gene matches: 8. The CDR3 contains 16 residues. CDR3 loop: CASSQGLAGLVETQYF. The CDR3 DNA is TGTGCCAGCAGCCAAGGGCTAGCGGGGTTAGTGGAGACCCAGTACTTC.

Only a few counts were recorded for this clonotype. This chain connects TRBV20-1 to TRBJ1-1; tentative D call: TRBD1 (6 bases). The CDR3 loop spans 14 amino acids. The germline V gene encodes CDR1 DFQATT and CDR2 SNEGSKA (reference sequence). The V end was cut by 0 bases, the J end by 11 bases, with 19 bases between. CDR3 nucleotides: TGCAGTGCTAGAGACACAGGGTTCCTGTCCCGGGCTTTCTTT. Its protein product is CSARDTGFLSRAFF.

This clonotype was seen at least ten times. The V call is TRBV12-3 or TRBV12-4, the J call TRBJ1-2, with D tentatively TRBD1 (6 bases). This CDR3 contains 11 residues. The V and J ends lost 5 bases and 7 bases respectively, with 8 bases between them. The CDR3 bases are TGTGCCAGCAGTGAACAGGGTGGCTACACCTTC. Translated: CASSEQGGYTF.

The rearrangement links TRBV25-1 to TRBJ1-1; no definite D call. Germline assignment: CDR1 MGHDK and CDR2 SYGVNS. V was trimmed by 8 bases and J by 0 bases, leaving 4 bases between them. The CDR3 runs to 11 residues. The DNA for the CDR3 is TGTGCCAGCGGGGTGAACACTGAAGCTTTCTTT. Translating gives CASGVNTEAFF.

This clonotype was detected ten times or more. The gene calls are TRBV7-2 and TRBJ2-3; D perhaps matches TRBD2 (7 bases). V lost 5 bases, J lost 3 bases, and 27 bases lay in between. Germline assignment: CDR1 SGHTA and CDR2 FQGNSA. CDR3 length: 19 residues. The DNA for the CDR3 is TGTGCCAGCAGCCGAGAGGGGAGGGGGGGCACCCCAGCGACAGATACGCAGTATTTT. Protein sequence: CASSREGRGGTPATDTQYF.

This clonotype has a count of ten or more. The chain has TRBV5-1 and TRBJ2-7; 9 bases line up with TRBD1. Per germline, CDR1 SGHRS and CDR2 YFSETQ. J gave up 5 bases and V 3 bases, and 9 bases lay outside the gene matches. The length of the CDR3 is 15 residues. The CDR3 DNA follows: TGCGCCAGCAGCTCTCCGGGACAGGGTCTGAACGAGCAGTACTTC. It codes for CASSSPGQGLNEQYF.

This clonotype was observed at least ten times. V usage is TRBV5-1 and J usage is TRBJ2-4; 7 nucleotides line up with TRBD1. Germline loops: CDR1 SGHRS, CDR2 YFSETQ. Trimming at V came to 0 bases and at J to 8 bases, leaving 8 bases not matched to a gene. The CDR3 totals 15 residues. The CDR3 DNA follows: TGCGCCAGCAGCTTGGAGGTCGGGACAGTTGACATTCAGTACTTC. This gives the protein CASSLEVGTVDIQYF.

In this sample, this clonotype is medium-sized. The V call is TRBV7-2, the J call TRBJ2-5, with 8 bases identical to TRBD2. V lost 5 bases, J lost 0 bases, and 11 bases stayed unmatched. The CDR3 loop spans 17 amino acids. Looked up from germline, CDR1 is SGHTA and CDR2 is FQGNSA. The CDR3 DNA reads TGTGCCAGCAGCCCCCGGGGAGGCGGGGGGTACCAAGAGACCCAGTACTTC. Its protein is CASSPRGGGGYQETQYF.

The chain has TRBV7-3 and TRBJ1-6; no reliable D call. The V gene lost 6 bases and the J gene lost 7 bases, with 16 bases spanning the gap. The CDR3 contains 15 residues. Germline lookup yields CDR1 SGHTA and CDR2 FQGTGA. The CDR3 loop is CASSPGLSQNSPLHF. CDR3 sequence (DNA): TGTGCCAGCAGTCCTGGGCTATCCCAGAATTCACCCCTCCACTTT.

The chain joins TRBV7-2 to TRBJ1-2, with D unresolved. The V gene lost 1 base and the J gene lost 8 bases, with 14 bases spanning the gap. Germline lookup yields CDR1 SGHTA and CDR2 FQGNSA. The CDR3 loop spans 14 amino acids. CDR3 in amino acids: CASSLGQRREGYTF. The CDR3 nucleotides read TGTGCCAGCAGCTTAGGGCAACGCCGTGAGGGCTACACCTTC.

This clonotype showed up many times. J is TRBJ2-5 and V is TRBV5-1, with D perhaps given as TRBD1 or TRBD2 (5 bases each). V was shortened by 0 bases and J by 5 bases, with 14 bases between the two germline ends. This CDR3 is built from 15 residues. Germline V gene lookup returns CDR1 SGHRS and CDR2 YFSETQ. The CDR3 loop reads CASSLGTGLGETQYF. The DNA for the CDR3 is TGCGCCAGCAGCTTGGGAACAGGACTGGGCGAGACCCAGTACTTC. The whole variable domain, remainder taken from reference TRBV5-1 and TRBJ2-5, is KAGVTQTPRYLIKTRGQQVTLSCSPISGHRSVSWYQQTPGQGLQFLFEYFSETQRNKGNFPGRFSGRQFSNSRSEMNVSTLELGDSALYLCASSLGTGLGETQYFGPGTRLLVL.

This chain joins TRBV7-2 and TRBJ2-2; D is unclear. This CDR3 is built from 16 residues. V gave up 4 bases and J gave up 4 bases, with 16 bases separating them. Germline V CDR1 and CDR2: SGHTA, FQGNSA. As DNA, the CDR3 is TGTGCCAGCAGCTCAACCCCTATCGGAACCACCGGGGAGCTGTTTTTT. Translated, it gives CASSSTPIGTTGELFF.

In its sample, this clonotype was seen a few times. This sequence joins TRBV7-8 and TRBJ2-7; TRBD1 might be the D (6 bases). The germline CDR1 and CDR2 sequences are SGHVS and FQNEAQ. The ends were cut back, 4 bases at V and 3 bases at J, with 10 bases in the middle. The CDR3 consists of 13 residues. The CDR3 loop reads CASSSEGGYEQYV. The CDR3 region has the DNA TGTGCCAGCAGCTCGGAAGGGGGCTACGAGCAGTACGTC.

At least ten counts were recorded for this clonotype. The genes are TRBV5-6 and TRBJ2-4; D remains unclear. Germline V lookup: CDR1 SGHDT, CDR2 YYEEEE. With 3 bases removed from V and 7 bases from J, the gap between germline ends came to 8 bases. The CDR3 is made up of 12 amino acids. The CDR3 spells CASSSTLNIQYF. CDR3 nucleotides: TGTGCCAGCAGCTCAACTTTGAACATTCAGTACTTC.

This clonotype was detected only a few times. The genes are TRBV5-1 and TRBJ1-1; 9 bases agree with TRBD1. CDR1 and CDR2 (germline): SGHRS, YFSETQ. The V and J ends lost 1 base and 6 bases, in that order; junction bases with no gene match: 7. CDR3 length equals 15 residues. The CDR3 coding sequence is TGCGCCAGCAGCTTGCTGGGACAGGGCTCTTCTGAAGCTTTCTTT. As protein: CASSLLGQGSSEAFF.

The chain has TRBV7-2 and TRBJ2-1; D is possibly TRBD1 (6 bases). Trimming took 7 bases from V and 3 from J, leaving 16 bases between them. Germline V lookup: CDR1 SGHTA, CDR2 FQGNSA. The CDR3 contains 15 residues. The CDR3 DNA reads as TGTGCCAGCACCATCCCAAGGGGGTTCTACAATGAGCAGTTCTTC. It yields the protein CASTIPRGFYNEQFF.

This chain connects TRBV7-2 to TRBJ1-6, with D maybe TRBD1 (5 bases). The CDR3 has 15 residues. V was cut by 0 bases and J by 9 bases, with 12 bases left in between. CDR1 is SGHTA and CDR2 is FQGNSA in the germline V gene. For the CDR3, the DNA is TGTGCCAGCAGCTTAGCTCTGGGGCTGTTTTCACCCCTCCACTTT. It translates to CASSLALGLFSPLHF.

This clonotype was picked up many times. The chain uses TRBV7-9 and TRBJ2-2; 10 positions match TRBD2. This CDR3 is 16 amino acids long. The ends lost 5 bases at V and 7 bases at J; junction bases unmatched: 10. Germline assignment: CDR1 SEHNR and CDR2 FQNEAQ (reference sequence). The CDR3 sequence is CASSPQPSGGIGELFF. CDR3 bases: TGTGCCAGCAGCCCCCAGCCTAGCGGGGGAATCGGGGAGCTGTTTTTT. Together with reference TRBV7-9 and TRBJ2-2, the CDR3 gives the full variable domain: DTGVSQNPRHKITKRGQNVTFRCDPISEHNRLYWYRQTLGQGPEFLTYFQNEAQLEKSRLLSDRFSAERPKGSFSTLEIQRTEQGDSAMYLCASSPQPSGGIGELFFGEGSRLTVL.

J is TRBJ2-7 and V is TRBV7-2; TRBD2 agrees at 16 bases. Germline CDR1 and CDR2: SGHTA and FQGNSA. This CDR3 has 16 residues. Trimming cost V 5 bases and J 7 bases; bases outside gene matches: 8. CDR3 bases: TGTGCCAGCAGCCCCGGGACTAGCGGGGGGGCCGCTGAGCAGTACTTC. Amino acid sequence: CASSPGTSGGAAEQYF.